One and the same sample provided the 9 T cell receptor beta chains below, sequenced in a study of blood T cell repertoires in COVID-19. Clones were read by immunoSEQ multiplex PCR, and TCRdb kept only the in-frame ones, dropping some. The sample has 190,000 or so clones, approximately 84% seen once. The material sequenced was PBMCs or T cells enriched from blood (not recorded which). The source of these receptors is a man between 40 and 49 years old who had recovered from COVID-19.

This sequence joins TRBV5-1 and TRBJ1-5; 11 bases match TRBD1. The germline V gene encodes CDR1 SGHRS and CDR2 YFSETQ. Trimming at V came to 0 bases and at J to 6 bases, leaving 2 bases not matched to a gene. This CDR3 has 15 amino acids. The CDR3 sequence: CASSLAGQGGQPQHF. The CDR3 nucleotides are TGCGCCAGCAGCTTGGCGGGACAGGGGGGTCAGCCCCAGCATTTT.

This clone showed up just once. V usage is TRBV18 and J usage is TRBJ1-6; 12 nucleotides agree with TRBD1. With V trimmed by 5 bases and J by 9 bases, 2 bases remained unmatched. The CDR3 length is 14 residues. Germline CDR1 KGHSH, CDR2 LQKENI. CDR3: CASSRGQGASPLHF. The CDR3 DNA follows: TGTGCCAGCTCAAGGGGACAGGGGGCTTCACCCCTCCACTTT.

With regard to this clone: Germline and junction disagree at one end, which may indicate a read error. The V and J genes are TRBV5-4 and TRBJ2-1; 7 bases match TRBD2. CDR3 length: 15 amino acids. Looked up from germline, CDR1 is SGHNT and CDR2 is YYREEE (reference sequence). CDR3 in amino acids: CATSLGGGPYNEQFF. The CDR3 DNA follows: TGTGCCACCAGCTTGGGGGGGGGACCCTACAATGAGCAGTTCTTC. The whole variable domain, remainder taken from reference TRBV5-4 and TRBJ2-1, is ETGVTQSPTHLIKTRGQQVTLRCSSQSGHNTVSWYQQALGQGPQFIFQYYREEENGRGNFPPRFSGLQFPNYSSELNVNALELDDSALYLCATSLGGGPYNEQFFGPGTRLTVL.

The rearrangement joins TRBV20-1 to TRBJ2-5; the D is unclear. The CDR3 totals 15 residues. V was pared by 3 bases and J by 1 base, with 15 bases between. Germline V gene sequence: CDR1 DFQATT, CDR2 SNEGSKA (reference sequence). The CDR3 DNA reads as TGCAGTGCTAGTCGCGGATTAGGTCTCCAAGAGACCCAGTACTTC. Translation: CSASRGLGLQETQYF.

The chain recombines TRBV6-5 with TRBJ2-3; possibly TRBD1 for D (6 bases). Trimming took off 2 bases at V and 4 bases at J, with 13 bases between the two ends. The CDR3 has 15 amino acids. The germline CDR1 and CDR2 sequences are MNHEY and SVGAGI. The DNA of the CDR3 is TGTGCCAGCAGTTACCCACAGGGTACCTCAGATACGCAGTATTTT. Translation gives CASSYPQGTSDTQYF.

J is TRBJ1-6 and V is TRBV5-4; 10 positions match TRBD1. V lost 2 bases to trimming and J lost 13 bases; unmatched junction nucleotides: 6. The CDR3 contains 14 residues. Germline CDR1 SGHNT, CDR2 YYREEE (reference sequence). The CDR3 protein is CASSLDRGPRPLHF. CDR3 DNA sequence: TGTGCCAGCAGCTTAGACAGGGGGCCGCGGCCCCTCCACTTT. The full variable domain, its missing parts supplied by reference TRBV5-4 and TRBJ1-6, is ETGVTQSPTHLIKTRGQQVTLRCSSQSGHNTVSWYQQALGQGPQFIFQYYREEENGRGNFPPRFSGLQFPNYSSELNVNALELDDSALYLCASSLDRGPRPLHFGNGTRLTVT.

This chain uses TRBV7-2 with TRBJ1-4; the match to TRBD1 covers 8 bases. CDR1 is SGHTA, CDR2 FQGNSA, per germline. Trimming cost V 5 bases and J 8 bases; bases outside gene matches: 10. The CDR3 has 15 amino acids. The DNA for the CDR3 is TGTGCCAGCAGCCAGATTTCCGGGACAGGCGAAAAACTGTTTTTT. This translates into CASSQISGTGEKLFF.

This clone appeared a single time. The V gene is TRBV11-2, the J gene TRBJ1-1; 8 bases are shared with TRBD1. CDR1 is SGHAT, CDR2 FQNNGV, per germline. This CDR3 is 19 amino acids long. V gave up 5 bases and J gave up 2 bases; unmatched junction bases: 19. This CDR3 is CASSPRRITGTGANTEAFF. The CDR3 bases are TGTGCCAGCAGCCCACGGCGTATTACCGGGACAGGAGCTAACACTGAAGCTTTCTTT.

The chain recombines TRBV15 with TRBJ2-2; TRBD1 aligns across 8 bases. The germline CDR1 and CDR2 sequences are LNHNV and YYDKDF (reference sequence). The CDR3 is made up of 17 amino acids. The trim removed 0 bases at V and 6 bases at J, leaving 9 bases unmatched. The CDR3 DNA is TGTGCCACCAGCAGAGATATAGCAGGGGGCTTCGCCGGGGAGCTGTTTTTT. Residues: CATSRDIAGGFAGELFF. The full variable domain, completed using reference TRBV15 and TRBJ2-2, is DAMVIQNPRYQVTQFGKPVTLSCSQTLNHNVMYWYQQKSSQAPKLLFHYYDKDFNNEADTPDNFQSRRPNTSFCFLDIRSPGLGDTAMYLCATSRDIAGGFAGELFFGEGSRLTVL.